The next 4 T cell receptor beta chains were all read from a single sample in a study of beta chain features in type 1 diabetes. cDNA synthesis used the whole RNA isolate, giving expressed TCRB sequences. This table comes from immunoSEQ multiplex PCR, and its TCRdb copy is limited to in-frame clones, with some not included. Among 400,000 to 550,000 clones listed, approximately 10% were seen once. Source material: naive CD4+ T cells from blood. Every receptor here comes from a woman between 18 and 29 years old in good health.

This chain joins TRBV4-1 and TRBJ2-1; D gene unclear. Germline CDR1 is MGHRA and CDR2 is YSYEKL. This CDR3 spans 15 amino acids. Trimming pared 0 bases from V and 3 bases from J, leaving 9 bases between. The CDR3 region has the DNA TGCGCCAGCAGCCAAGACCCGGGTCTCTACAATGAGCAGTTCTTC. This gives the protein CASSQDPGLYNEQFF.

The genes are TRBV15 and TRBJ1-1; D possibly corresponds to TRBD1 (6 bases). The CDR3 sequence is 15 residues long. Germline assignment: CDR1 LNHNV and CDR2 YYDKDF (reference sequence). V dropped 0 bases and J dropped 3 bases, with 11 bases sitting between them. The CDR3 DNA is TGTGCCACCAGCAGAGATGGGGGCTCGGACACTGAAGCTTTCTTT. It translates to CATSRDGGSDTEAFF.

In this sample, this clone turned up a few times. V usage is TRBV5-1 and J usage is TRBJ2-3; D gene ambiguous. The germline CDR1 and CDR2 sequences are SGHRS and YFSETQ. Trimming took off 1 base at V and 1 base at J, with 4 bases between the two ends. This CDR3 is built from 13 residues. CDR3 sequence reads: CASSLWGTDTQYF. Written as DNA, the CDR3 is TGCGCCAGCAGCTTGTGGGGCACAGATACGCAGTATTTT. Drawing the rest from reference TRBV5-1 and TRBJ2-3, the complete variable domain is KAGVTQTPRYLIKTRGQQVTLSCSPISGHRSVSWYQQTPGQGLQFLFEYFSETQRNKGNFPGRFSGRQFSNSRSEMNVSTLELGDSALYLCASSLWGTDTQYFGPGTRLTVL.

The J gene is TRBJ2-7, the V gene TRBV5-1; D tentatively reads TRBD1 or TRBD2 (5 bases each). V dropped 4 bases and J dropped 2 bases, with 19 bases sitting between them. Germline V lookup: CDR1 SGHRS, CDR2 YFSETQ. This CDR3 has 16 amino acids. The CDR3 sequence: CASSPTPRGAAYEQYF. In nucleotides, the CDR3 is TGCGCCAGCAGCCCGACCCCACGGGGCGCGGCCTACGAGCAGTACTTC.